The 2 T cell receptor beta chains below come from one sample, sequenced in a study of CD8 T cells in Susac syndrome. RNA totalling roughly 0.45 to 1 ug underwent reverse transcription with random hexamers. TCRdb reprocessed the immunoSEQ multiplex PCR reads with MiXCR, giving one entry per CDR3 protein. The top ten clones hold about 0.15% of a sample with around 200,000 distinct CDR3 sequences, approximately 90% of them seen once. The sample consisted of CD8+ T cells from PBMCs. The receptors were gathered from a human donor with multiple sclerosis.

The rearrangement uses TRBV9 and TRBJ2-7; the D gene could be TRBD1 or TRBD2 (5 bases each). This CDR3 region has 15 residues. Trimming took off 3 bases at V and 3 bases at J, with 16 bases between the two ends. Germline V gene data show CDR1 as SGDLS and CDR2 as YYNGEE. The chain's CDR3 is CASSGQGVGGYEQYF. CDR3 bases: TGTGCCAGCAGCGGGCAGGGCGTTGGGGGCTACGAGCAGTACTTC.

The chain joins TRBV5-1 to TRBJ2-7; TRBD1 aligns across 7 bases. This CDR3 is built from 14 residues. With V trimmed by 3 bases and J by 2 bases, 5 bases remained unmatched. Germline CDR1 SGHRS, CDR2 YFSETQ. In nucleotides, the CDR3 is TGCGCCAGCAGCTCCACAGGGGACCCCTACGAGCAGTACTTC. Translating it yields CASSSTGDPYEQYF.